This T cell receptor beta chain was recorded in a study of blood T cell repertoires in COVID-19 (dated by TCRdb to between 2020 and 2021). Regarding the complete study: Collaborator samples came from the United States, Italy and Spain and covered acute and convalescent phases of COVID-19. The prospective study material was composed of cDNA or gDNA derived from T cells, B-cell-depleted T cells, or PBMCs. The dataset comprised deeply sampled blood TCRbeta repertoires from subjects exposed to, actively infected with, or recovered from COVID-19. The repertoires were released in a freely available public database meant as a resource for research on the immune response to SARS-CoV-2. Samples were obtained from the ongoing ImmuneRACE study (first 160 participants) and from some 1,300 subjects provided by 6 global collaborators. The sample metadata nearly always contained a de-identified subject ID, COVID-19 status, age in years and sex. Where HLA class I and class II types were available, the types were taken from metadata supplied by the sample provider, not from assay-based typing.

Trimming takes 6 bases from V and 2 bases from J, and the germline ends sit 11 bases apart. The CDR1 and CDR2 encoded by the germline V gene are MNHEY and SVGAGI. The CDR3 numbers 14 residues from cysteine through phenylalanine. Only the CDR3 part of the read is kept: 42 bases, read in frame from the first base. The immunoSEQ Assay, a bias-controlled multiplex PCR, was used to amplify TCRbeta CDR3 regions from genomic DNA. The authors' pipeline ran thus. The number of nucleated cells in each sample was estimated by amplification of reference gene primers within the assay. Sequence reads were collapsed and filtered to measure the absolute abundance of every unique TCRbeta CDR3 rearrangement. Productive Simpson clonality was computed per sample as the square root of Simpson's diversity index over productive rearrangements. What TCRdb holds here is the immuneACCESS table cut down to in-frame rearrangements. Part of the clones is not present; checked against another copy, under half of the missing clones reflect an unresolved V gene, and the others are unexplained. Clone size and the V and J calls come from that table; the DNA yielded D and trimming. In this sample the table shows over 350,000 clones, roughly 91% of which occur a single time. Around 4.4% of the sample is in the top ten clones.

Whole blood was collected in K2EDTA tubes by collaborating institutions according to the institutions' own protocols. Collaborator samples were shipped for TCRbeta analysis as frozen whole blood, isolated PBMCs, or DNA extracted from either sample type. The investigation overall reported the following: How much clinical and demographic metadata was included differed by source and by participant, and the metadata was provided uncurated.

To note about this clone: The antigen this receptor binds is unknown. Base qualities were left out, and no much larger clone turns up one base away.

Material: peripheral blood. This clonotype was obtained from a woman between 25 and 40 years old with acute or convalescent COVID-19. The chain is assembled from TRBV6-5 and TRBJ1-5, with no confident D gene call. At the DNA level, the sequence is TGTGCCAGCAGGGGCGGGCAGGGCAATCAGCCCCAGCATTTT. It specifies CASRGGQGNQPQHF.